The clone carrying this T cell receptor (beta chain) was recorded a few times. TCRdb used MiXCR to reprocess the 5' RACE reads, holding one entry per CDR3 protein. There are tens of thousands of distinct CDR3 sequences in the sample; around 10% occur only once, and roughly 1.5% lies in the top ten. The data are from a study of CD8 T cells in ankylosing spondylitis. V lost 8 bases and J lost 3, with 14 bases in between. The CDR3 extends over 14 amino acids. Sequencing was done on a sample of blood, either unsorted or a sorted T cell fraction (not recorded which). This chain joins TRBV12-3 or TRBV12-4 and TRBJ2-1, with a weak D call TRBD2 (6 bases). This receptor was identified in a male donor with ankylosing spondylitis or in good health (not recorded which). CDR3 in DNA: TGTGCCAGCGCGGCTGGGGGGAACTACAATGAGCAGTTCTTC. Translated: CASAAGGNYNEQFF.